These T cell receptor beta chains were read from a single sample in a study of T cells in localized non-small cell lung cancer. Sequencing was performed with immunoSEQ multiplex PCR; in TCRdb, only in-frame clones are kept and a portion is missing. The table shows around 40,000 clones, with approximately 91% occurring only once. The source material was peripheral blood, sampled before any cancer treatment. These receptors were collected from a female donor over 55 with stage I squamous cell lung carcinoma. Each CDR3 is given with its conserved first and last residue. Each record gives: V gene, J gene, CDR3 protein.

V gene: TRBV7-2; J gene: TRBJ2-3; CDR3 protein: CASSSPPGTGVRDTQYF
V gene: TRBV11-2; J gene: TRBJ1-3; CDR3 protein: CASSTGGQGSGNTIYF
V gene: TRBV27; J gene: TRBJ1-2; CDR3 protein: CASSSPGQNGYGYTF
V gene: TRBV7-2; J gene: TRBJ2-3; CDR3 protein: CASSSQAPGLDTQYF
V gene: TRBV5-4; J gene: TRBJ2-3; CDR3 protein: CASSPGLAGGTDTQYF
V gene: TRBV19; J gene: TRBJ1-1; CDR3 protein: CASTPTGMNTEAFF
V gene: TRBV29-1; J gene: TRBJ2-2; CDR3 protein: CSVGHPAPGELFF
V gene: TRBV7-2; J gene: TRBJ2-1; CDR3 protein: CASSSPTGTSGYNEQFF
V gene: TRBV11-3; J gene: TRBJ2-5; CDR3 protein: CASSLEFRTGDQETQYF
V gene: TRBV19; J gene: TRBJ2-7; CDR3 protein: CASSRTGLEQYF
V gene: TRBV2; J gene: TRBJ2-7; CDR3 protein: CASSETAPSSYEQYF
V gene: TRBV7-9; J gene: TRBJ1-5; CDR3 protein: CASSLDGRGANQPQHF
V gene: TRBV19; J gene: TRBJ2-3; CDR3 protein: CASSLPGTAFTDTQYF
V gene: TRBV19; J gene: TRBJ2-4; CDR3 protein: CASSIDQRQVSAKNIQYF
V gene: TRBV5-4; J gene: TRBJ2-7; CDR3 protein: CASSLTSGRPEQYF
V gene: TRBV6-5; J gene: TRBJ2-7; CDR3 protein: CASSYPQGAPNEQYF
V gene: TRBV2; J gene: TRBJ2-7; CDR3 protein: CASTLGRANYEQYF
V gene: TRBV7-2; J gene: TRBJ2-5; CDR3 protein: CASSLNSGGGRLTQYF
V gene: TRBV9; J gene: TRBJ2-5; CDR3 protein: CASSVTGTGWETQYF
V gene: TRBV27; J gene: TRBJ2-7; CDR3 protein: CASSLTFSYEQYF
V gene: TRBV29-1; J gene: TRBJ1-1; CDR3 protein: CSVARTGWTEAFF
V gene: TRBV9; J gene: TRBJ1-2; CDR3 protein: CASTLQGADGYTF
V gene: TRBV11-2; J gene: TRBJ2-7; CDR3 protein: CASSPVAGVVYEQYF
V gene: TRBV5-4; J gene: TRBJ2-1; CDR3 protein: CASSSRQGANNEQFF
V gene: TRBV27; J gene: NA; CDR3 protein: CASSGQASSYEQYF
V gene: TRBV29-1; J gene: TRBJ2-7; CDR3 protein: CSVAQGTYEQYF
V gene: TRBV5-1; J gene: TRBJ1-3; CDR3 protein: CASSLDGSTGNTIYF